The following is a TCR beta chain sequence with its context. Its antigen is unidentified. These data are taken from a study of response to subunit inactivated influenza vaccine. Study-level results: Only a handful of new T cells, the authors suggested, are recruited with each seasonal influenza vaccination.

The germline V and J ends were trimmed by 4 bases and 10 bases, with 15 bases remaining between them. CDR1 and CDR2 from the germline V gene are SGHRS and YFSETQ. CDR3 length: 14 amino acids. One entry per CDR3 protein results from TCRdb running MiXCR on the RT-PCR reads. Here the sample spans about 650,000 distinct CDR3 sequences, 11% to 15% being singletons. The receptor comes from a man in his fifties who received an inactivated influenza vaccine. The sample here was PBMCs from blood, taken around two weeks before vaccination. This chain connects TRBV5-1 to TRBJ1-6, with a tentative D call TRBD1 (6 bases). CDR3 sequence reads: CASSGAEGESPLHF. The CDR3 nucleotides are TGCGCCAGCAGCGGCGCGGAGGGGGAATCACCCCTCCACTTT.